A selection of T cell receptor beta chains follows, all from one sample in a study of T cells after yellow fever vaccination. Using its own MiXCR run on the 5' RACE reads, TCRdb lists one record per CDR3 protein. This sample yields approximately 580,000 distinct CDR3 sequences, of which 17% are seen a single time; approximately 15% belongs to the top ten. This specimen consisted of PBMCs, obtained 5 days after the first yellow fever vaccination. These receptors came from a man aged 18 to 29 who received the YFV17D yellow fever vaccine. CDR3s include the opening cysteine and the closing phenylalanine or tryptophan. The order of the fields is V gene, clone size, D gene, J gene, CDR3 DNA, CDR3 protein. The D gene is left open where the match is weak. The listing skips clone size in some rows; elsewhere it reads once, few, many or a size class.

TRBV28,NA,NA,TRBJ2-5,TGTGCCAGCAGTTTATTCCGGGGGAAAAGGGAGACCCAGTACTTC,CASSLFRGKRETQYF
TRBV12-3/TRBV12-4,NA,NA,TRBJ1-6,TGTGCCAGCAGTTTTCGAACTTCGAATTCACCCCTCCACTTT,CASSFRTSNSPLHF
TRBV4-2,NA,NA,TRBJ2-5,TGTGCCAGCAGCACTACCGAGTACCAAGAGACCCAGTACTTC,CASSTTEYQETQYF
TRBV5-1,NA,TRBD2,TRBJ2-5,TGCGCCAGCAGCTTGGCCGGTATAACTAGCGCGGAGGGGGAGACCCAGTACTTC,CASSLAGITSAEGETQYF
TRBV20-1,few,NA,TRBJ2-3,TGCAGTGCTCTCGGTTCTAGCACAGATACGCAGTATTTT,CSALGSSTDTQYF
TRBV7-2,few,NA,TRBJ1-1,TGTGCCAGCAGCTTTGGGCAGGCGGCCACTGAAGCTTTCTTT,CASSFGQAATEAFF
TRBV7-2,many,TRBD1,TRBJ1-2,TGTGCCAGCAGGACACGGGACAGCTATGGCTACACCTTC,CASRTRDSYGYTF
TRBV29-1,NA,NA,TRBJ1-2,TGCAGCGTTGAAGGGGTGGGGGGCCGCGACTATGGCTACACCTTC,CSVEGVGGRDYGYTF
TRBV25-1,NA,TRBD2,TRBJ2-5,TGTGCCAGCATCCCAGCGGGGGGCAAAGAGACCCAGTACTTC,CASIPAGGKETQYF
TRBV10-3,many,TRBD1,TRBJ1-2,TGTGCCATCAAACCCCTGGCTGGGACAGGGAAGGAACATGGCTACACCTTC,CAIKPLAGTGKEHGYTF
TRBV6-4,few,TRBD2,TRBJ2-3,TGTGCCAGCAGGACAGCTAGCGGGGCAGATACGCAGTATTTT,CASRTASGADTQYF
TRBV7-2,NA,NA,TRBJ1-1,TGTGCCAGCTCCCCCCGGGAAGGGAGCACTGAAGCTTTCTTT,CASSPREGSTEAFF
TRBV7-9,NA,NA,TRBJ2-2,TGTGCCAGCAGCTTAGGCAGGGTGGACACCGGGGAGCTGTTTTTT,CASSLGRVDTGELFF
TRBV4-3,NA,NA,TRBJ2-7,TGCGCCAGCAGCCAAGATATGGGGAACGAGCAGTACTTC,CASSQDMGNEQYF